This T cell receptor beta chain is from a study of blood T cell repertoires in COVID-19 (dated by TCRdb to the early 2020s). Regarding the study in general: Samples covering the acute and convalescent phases of COVID-19 were provided by collaborators in the United States, Italy and Spain. The repertoires were made available in a free public database intended to serve as a resource for research on the immune response to SARS-CoV-2. Nearly every sample came with metadata listing a de-identified subject ID, COVID-19 status, age in years and sex. The material from the prospective study consisted of cDNA or gDNA derived from T cells, B-cell-depleted T cells, or PBMCs. The samples were drawn from the first 160 participants of the ongoing ImmuneRACE study and from 1,254 subjects provided by 6 global collaborators. HLA class I and class II types, where available, came from metadata supplied by the sample provider rather than from assay-based typing. Deeply sampled blood TCRbeta repertoires from subjects exposed to, actively infected with, or recovered from COVID-19 were included in the dataset.

About this clone: It lacks a known antigen. Per-base quality was not reported, and no clone a single base away is much larger than it.

TCRbeta CDR3 regions were amplified from genomic DNA using the immunoSEQ Assay, a bias-controlled multiplex PCR. As for the authors' bioinformatics: Nucleated cell counts per sample were estimated from amplification of reference gene primers within the assay. To quantify the absolute abundance of each unique TCRbeta CDR3 rearrangement, sequence reads were collapsed and filtered. For each sample, productive Simpson clonality was calculated as the square root of Simpson's diversity index across productive rearrangements. Sourced from immuneACCESS, this table was stored by TCRdb with only in-frame sequences that have V and J called. A share of the clones is absent; for the studies checked, an unresolved V gene accounts for under half, and the remainder has no known explanation. The DNA gave D and trimming, while V, J and clone size come from that table. The sample table shows about 120,000 clones, and 83% are seen once. Jointly, the top ten make up about 2.2% of the sample.

On the study overall, not on this receptor specifically: The amount of clinical and demographic metadata varied by source and participant and was provided uncurated.

Collaborating institutions collected whole blood in K2EDTA tubes following their own protocols. For TCRbeta analysis, collaborator samples were shipped as frozen whole blood, as isolated PBMCs, or as DNA extracted from either sample type. The CDR3 covers 14 residues, taking in both the cysteine and the phenylalanine. Solely the CDR3 DNA is kept, with 42 bases framed from the first base. V ends up 5 bases short and J 4 bases short, with an unmatched junction base count of 3. As encoded in the germline V gene, CDR1 is MNHEY while CDR2 is SVGAGI. The sequence links TRBV6-5 to TRBJ2-7, with TRBD1 identical over 12 junction bases. Sequenced input: peripheral blood. The sequence derives from a man between 25 and 39 years old with acute or convalescent COVID-19. The CDR3 protein is CASSLGQGAYEQYF. In nucleotides, the sequence is TGTGCCAGCAGTCTGGGACAGGGGGCTTACGAGCAGTACTTC.